These 27 T cell receptor beta chains share one sample of origin, sequenced in a study of cytomegalovirus exposure and HLA in healthy donors. Primers included in the PCR were 60 Vbeta and 13 Jbeta primers. Sequencing was performed with immunoSEQ multiplex PCR; in TCRdb, only in-frame clones are kept and a portion is missing. The data hold over 150,000 clones, with around 80% observed a single time. Sequencing was performed on PBMCs. The receptors come from a man aged 18 to 30 in good health and CMV-seronegative.

The chain employs TRBV10-3 and TRBJ2-7; D might be TRBD2 (5 bases). CDR3 length equals 14 residues. CDR1 is ENHRY and CDR2 is SYGVKD in the germline V gene. V lost 7 bases and J 1 base, leaving 14 bases between the germline ends. The CDR3 DNA is TGTGCCATCACTAGTCCGGGATTTTCCTACGAGCAGTACTTC. This gives the protein CAITSPGFSYEQYF.

The chain is built from TRBV14 and TRBJ2-2; D not resolved. Trimming cost V 4 bases and J 7 bases, with 13 bases left between them. Per the germline V gene, CDR1 is SGHDN and CDR2 is FVKESK. CDR3 length: 14 residues. The CDR3 is CASSRRVKDGELFF. Here the CDR3 DNA reads TGTGCCAGCAGCCGGAGAGTTAAGGACGGGGAGCTGTTTTTT.

V usage is TRBV5-6 and J usage is TRBJ2-5, with D unresolved. With 7 bases removed from V and 4 bases from J, the gap between germline ends came to 14 bases. Germline CDR1 and CDR2: SGHDT and YYEEEE. The CDR3 totals 13 residues. For the CDR3, the DNA is TGTGCCAGCTCCAGTGGTGGGCGAGAGACCCAGTACTTC. Its translation: CASSSGGRETQYF.

This clone was picked up one time. V usage is TRBV6-5 and J usage is TRBJ2-3; TRBD2 matches 8 bases. V gave up 0 bases and J gave up 3 bases; unmatched junction bases: 2. The CDR3 covers 15 residues. In germline, CDR1 is MNHEY, CDR2 SVGAGI. The CDR3 DNA sequence: TGTGCCAGCAGTTACTCGCCGGGAGGGACAGATACGCAGTATTTT. It encodes CASSYSPGGTDTQYF.

This chain joins TRBV7-8 and TRBJ1-1; D is ambiguous. Germline V gene sequence: CDR1 SGHVS, CDR2 FQNEAQ. With 6 bases removed from V and 4 bases from J, the gap between germline ends came to 15 bases. The CDR3 loop spans 14 amino acids. The CDR3 protein is CASSSNFGSTEAFF. The CDR3, as DNA: TGTGCCAGCAGTTCCAATTTCGGGAGCACTGAAGCTTTCTTT.

The rearrangement uses TRBV4-3 and TRBJ2-7; tentatively, D is TRBD1 (7 bases). The CDR3 sequence is 15 residues long. Trimming took 7 bases from V and 2 from J, leaving 18 bases between them. Germline CDR1 LGHNA, CDR2 YSLEER. The CDR3 DNA reads as TGCGCCAGCACCCCCGGAGGGGGCTACACCTACGAGCAGTACTTC. Its protein product is CASTPGGGYTYEQYF.

J is TRBJ1-2 and V is TRBV7-9; D unresolved. Trimming cost V 0 bases and J 7 bases, with 15 bases left between them. CDR3 length: 15 amino acids. Germline lookup yields CDR1 SEHNR and CDR2 FQNEAQ (reference sequence). In nucleotides, the CDR3 is TGTGCCAGCAGCTTAGCGCTAGGAAAGGTTGTTGGCTACACCTTC. Protein sequence: CASSLALGKVVGYTF.

The chain has TRBV13 and TRBJ1-2, with a weak D call TRBD1 (6 bases). Germline assignment: CDR1 PRHDT and CDR2 FYEKMQ (reference sequence). The CDR3 loop spans 12 amino acids. Trimming cost V 0 bases and J 12 bases, with 11 bases left between them. The CDR3 DNA follows: TGTGCCAGCAGCTTAGGGACAGGTCGGGACACCTTC. Amino acid sequence: CASSLGTGRDTF.

V usage is TRBV9 and J usage is TRBJ2-1; 10 bases are a match to TRBD1. In germline, CDR1 is SGDLS, CDR2 YYNGEE. The CDR3 extends over 14 amino acids. The V and J ends lost 4 bases and 7 bases, in that order; junction bases with no gene match: 5. CDR3 sequence reads: CASSPGTGENEQFF. The CDR3 coding sequence is TGTGCCAGCAGCCCTGGGACAGGGGAAAATGAGCAGTTCTTC.

The chain is built from TRBV5-6 and TRBJ1-5, with TRBD1 identical over 7 bases. The CDR3 totals 18 residues. V shed 4 bases and J 0 bases; nucleotides not matched to a gene: 13. Per germline, CDR1 SGHDT and CDR2 YYEEEE. CDR3 amino acids: CASSQSGTVNYSNQPQHF. CDR3 sequence (DNA): TGTGCCAGCAGCCAATCCGGGACAGTTAATTATAGCAATCAGCCCCAGCATTTT.

The CDR3 loop reads CASSLAGGRNEQFF. As DNA, the CDR3 is TGTGCCAGCAGCCTAGCGGGAGGCCGCAATGAGCAGTTCTTC. The J gene is TRBJ2-1, the V gene TRBV9; 11 nucleotides align to TRBD2. There are 14 residues in the CDR3. With 4 bases clipped from V and 6 bases from J, the junction kept 3 bases outside the gene matches. Germline CDR1 is SGDLS and CDR2 is YYNGEE.

V usage is TRBV10-3 and J usage is TRBJ2-2, with no clear D. This CDR3 region has 13 residues. Trimming left V 6 bases short and J 3 bases short, with 8 bases between. Germline CDR1 ENHRY, CDR2 SYGVKD. The CDR3 sequence is CAISTQHTGELFF. CDR3 nucleotides: TGTGCCATCAGCACACAGCACACCGGGGAGCTGTTTTTT.

The chain has TRBV5-4 and TRBJ2-5; TRBD1 agrees at 7 bases. CDR1 and CDR2 (germline): SGHNT, YYREEE (reference sequence). The CDR3 length is 15 residues. Trimming at V came to 1 base and at J to 3 bases, leaving 6 bases not matched to a gene. In DNA, the CDR3 is TGTGCCAGCAGCTTGAATCAGGGGGTAGAAGAGACCCAGTACTTC. As protein: CASSLNQGVEETQYF.

The V and J genes are TRBV2 and TRBJ2-2; 7 nucleotides line up with TRBD2. Per germline, CDR1 SNHLY and CDR2 FYNNEI. The V gene end was trimmed by 6 bases and the J gene end by 5 bases; junction bases not matched to a gene: 12. The CDR3 extends over 16 amino acids. In nucleotides, the CDR3 is TGTGCCAGCAGAGCCAGTTTTGGGGGAGGGACCGGGGAGCTGTTTTTT. Translating it yields CASRASFGGGTGELFF.

The chain has TRBV7-9 and TRBJ1-1; D is unresolved. The CDR3 runs to 14 residues. Germline loops: CDR1 SEHNR, CDR2 FQNEAQ (reference sequence). The germline V and J ends were trimmed by 5 bases and 1 base, with 11 bases remaining between them. The CDR3 region has the DNA TGTGCCAGCAGCAACAAGGCGGGGAACACTGAAGCTTTCTTT. Protein: CASSNKAGNTEAFF.

The rearrangement uses TRBV29-1 and TRBJ1-1; D unresolved. Trimming took off 1 base at V and 6 bases at J, with 6 bases between the two ends. The CDR3 extends over 11 amino acids. Germline assignment: CDR1 SQVTM and CDR2 ANQGSEA. CDR3 DNA sequence: TGCAGCGTTGAAGGGCAGGCTGAAGCTTTCTTT. Its translation: CSVEGQAEAFF.

Note on this clone: The CDR3 does not end in the conserved phenylalanine or tryptophan, so this is likely a read error. Because the CDR3's place on the DNA is in doubt, the DNA is left out and the CDR3 is given as listed by TCRdb. This rearrangement joins TRBV2 to TRBJ2-3; the table's D call TRBD1 went unverified against the DNA. Germline assignment: CDR1 SNHLY and CDR2 FYNNEI. Inclusive of both ends, the CDR3 amounts to 14 amino acids. The CDR3 is CASSDAPRLSTGFL.

V gene TRBV5-4 combines with J gene TRBJ1-1; tentative D call: TRBD1 (6 bases). Trimming took off 7 bases at V and 1 base at J, with 11 bases between the two ends. The germline CDR1 and CDR2 sequences are SGHNT and YYREEE (reference sequence). This CDR3 spans 13 amino acids. The CDR3 sequence is CASRDTENTEAFF. The DNA of the CDR3 is TGTGCCAGCCGGGACACCGAGAACACTGAAGCTTTCTTT. The full variable domain, its missing parts supplied by reference TRBV5-4 and TRBJ1-1, is ETGVTQSPTHLIKTRGQQVTLRCSSQSGHNTVSWYQQALGQGPQFIFQYYREEENGRGNFPPRFSGLQFPNYSSELNVNALELDDSALYLCASRDTENTEAFFGQGTRLTVV.

This clone was seen once. This sequence joins TRBV5-1 and TRBJ2-3; D ambiguous. CDR1 is SGHRS and CDR2 is YFSETQ in the germline V gene. This CDR3 is built from 16 residues. Trimming took 2 bases from V and 2 from J, leaving 15 bases between them. CDR3 sequence reads: CASSFEEQRPTDTQYF. The DNA for the CDR3 is TGCGCCAGCAGCTTCGAGGAGCAACGTCCCACAGATACGCAGTATTTT.

This chain connects TRBV27 to TRBJ2-5, with a weak D call TRBD1 (5 bases). Per germline, CDR1 MNHEY and CDR2 SMNVEV (reference sequence). V shed 5 bases and J shed 3 bases, with 10 bases lying between them. This CDR3 contains 13 residues. The CDR3 loop is CASSPGPKETQYF. The CDR3 region has the DNA TGTGCCAGCAGTCCAGGGCCTAAAGAGACCCAGTACTTC.

This chain links TRBV28 with TRBJ2-3; 9 nucleotides match TRBD1. In germline, CDR1 is MDHEN, CDR2 SYDVKM. Trimming removed 3 bases from V and 1 base from J; junction bases left unmatched: 11. CDR3 length: 18 amino acids. The CDR3 reads CASSFSTGGSVGTDTQYF. In nucleotides, the CDR3 is TGTGCCAGCAGTTTCTCGACAGGGGGATCGGTAGGCACAGATACGCAGTATTTT.

The chain joins TRBV4-2 to TRBJ1-2; 10 bases fit TRBD1. This CDR3 contains 15 residues. Germline V gene lookup returns CDR1 LGHNA and CDR2 YNFKEQ. Trimming cost V 0 bases and J 8 bases; bases outside gene matches: 6. CDR3 in DNA: TGTGCCAGCAGCCAAGAATGGACAGGGGGTTTGGGCTACACCTTC. Translated: CASSQEWTGGLGYTF.

In regard to this clone: Within the sample, other DNA sequences also encode this same CDR3. This chain connects TRBV9 to TRBJ2-5; 7 bases align to TRBD2. The CDR3 sequence is 14 residues long. V lost 0 bases and J lost 1; bases outside the gene matches: 0. Germline V gene data show CDR1 as SGDLS and CDR2 as YYNGEE. DNA of the CDR3: TGTGCCAGCAGCGTAGGCGGGGGCCAAGAGACCCAGTACTTC. Translated, it gives CASSVGGGQETQYF.

CDR3 bases: TGCGCCAGCAGCATTGCTGCAGGGGATAATTCACCCCTCCACTTT. As protein: CASSIAAGDNSPLHF. The J gene is TRBJ1-6, the V gene TRBV5-1; a weak D match, TRBD1 (6 bases). V gave up 4 bases and J gave up 5 bases, with 13 bases separating them. This CDR3 comprises 15 residues. Germline V lookup: CDR1 SGHRS, CDR2 YFSETQ.

In DNA form, the CDR3 reads TGTGCCAGTAGTATAGTGGGACTAGCGGCCAATGAGCAGTTCTTC. Its translation: CASSIVGLAANEQFF. This chain uses TRBV19 with TRBJ2-1; 11 bases are a match to TRBD2. Germline V lookup: CDR1 LNHDA, CDR2 SQIVND (reference sequence). V was pared by 1 base and J by 6 bases, with 2 bases of the junction left unmatched. The CDR3 length is 15 residues.

V and J are TRBV2 and TRBJ1-5; 9 bases agree with TRBD1. Germline V CDR1 and CDR2: SNHLY, FYNNEI. The CDR3 contains 14 residues. The V gene end was trimmed by 4 bases and the J gene end by 4 bases; junction bases not matched to a gene: 2. The CDR3 DNA sequence: TGTGCCAGCAGTGGGACAGGGGAGAATCAGCCCCAGCATTTT. Amino acid sequence: CASSGTGENQPQHF.

The CDR3 loop is CASSQSPEYNSPLHF. The CDR3 nucleotides read TGCGCCAGCAGTCAATCGCCAGAATATAATTCACCCCTCCACTTT. The rearrangement joins TRBV23-1 to TRBJ1-6; D is uncertain. TRBV23-1 is an open reading frame, and its role is uncertain. Trimming took 0 bases from V and 4 from J, leaving 7 bases between them. The CDR3 length is 15 residues.